This T cell receptor (beta chain) derives from a study of blood T cell repertoires in COVID-19. Study context: Sites across the United States, Italy and Spain contributed samples from acute and convalescent COVID-19. T cells, B-cell-depleted T cells, or PBMCs supplied cDNA or gDNA.

Authors' data handling: Scientists estimated how many nucleated cells there were by amplifying reference gene primers. The assay was immunoSEQ multiplex PCR, and TCRdb's table has in-frame clones only and misses some. The V and J calls and the clone size are those of that table, but D and trimming were determined from the DNA. Among a few hundred thousand clones, around 86% were seen once, and the ten largest hold 1.6%. The CDR3 runs 13 residues. Per germline, CDR1 SGHAT and CDR2 FQDESV (reference sequence). V shed 2 bases and J shed 6 bases, with 8 bases lying between them. Sequencing input: peripheral blood. The TCR originated in a woman aged 45-65 years with acute or convalescent COVID-19. The chain employs TRBV11-1 and TRBJ2-1, with a tentative D call TRBD1 (5 bases). The CDR3 nucleotides are TGTGCCAGCAGCTTAAATAGGGGCAATGAGCAGTTCTTC. Encoded protein: CASSLNRGNEQFF.